Listed here are 6 T cell receptor beta chains from one sample, sequenced in a study of blood T cell repertoires in COVID-19. Clones were read by immunoSEQ multiplex PCR, and TCRdb kept only the in-frame ones, dropping some. Of 95,000 to 150,000 clones listed, around 83% are singletons. Sequenced sample: peripheral blood. The source of these receptors is a woman at least 80 years old with COVID-19, enrolled during active disease.

A few counts support this clone. The chain has TRBV5-1 and TRBJ2-3; 9 nucleotides agree with TRBD1. CDR3 size: 17 residues. Germline CDR1 SGHRS, CDR2 YFSETQ. J was trimmed by 3 bases and V by 0 bases; bases with no gene match: 8. The CDR3 here is CASSLVGQGSGTDTQYF. CDR3 sequence (DNA): TGCGCCAGCAGCTTGGTGGGACAGGGATCAGGGACAGATACGCAGTATTTT.

V usage is TRBV28 and J usage is TRBJ1-6; 8 nucleotides line up with TRBD1. The germline V gene has CDR1 MDHEN and CDR2 SYDVKM. The CDR3 contains 14 residues. Losses at the gene ends were 4 bases for V and 5 bases for J; bases not matched to a gene: 1. The CDR3 region has the DNA TGTGCCAGCAGTTCGGGACAGGATAATTCACCCCTCCACTTT. Translated, it gives CASSSGQDNSPLHF.

The chain recombines TRBV16 with TRBJ2-1; 12 bases match TRBD2. This CDR3 is 13 amino acids long. The germline gives CDR1 KGHSY, CDR2 FQNENV. J was trimmed by 14 bases and V by 4 bases; bases with no gene match: 6. DNA of the CDR3: TGTGCCAGCAGCCCTACTCGGACTAGCGGGAAGTTCTTC. Translating gives CASSPTRTSGKFF.

The chain uses TRBV25-1 and TRBJ1-1; D is undetermined. V was clipped by 6 bases and J by 4 bases, with 9 bases between them. Germline assignment: CDR1 MGHDK and CDR2 SYGVNS. The CDR3 loop spans 12 amino acids. The CDR3 loop is CASSPGGTEAFF. The CDR3 coding sequence is TGTGCCAGCAGCCCGGGAGGCACTGAAGCTTTCTTT.

The V call is TRBV27, the J call TRBJ2-1; 8 bases fit TRBD2. Per germline, CDR1 MNHEY and CDR2 SMNVEV (reference sequence). J was trimmed by 0 bases and V by 4 bases; bases with no gene match: 2. The CDR3 is 15 residues long. CDR3: CASSSSGSSYNEQFF. The CDR3 bases are TGTGCCAGCAGTTCCAGCGGGAGCTCCTACAATGAGCAGTTCTTC.

The chain is built from TRBV5-1 and TRBJ1-5; D is undetermined. Germline loops: CDR1 SGHRS, CDR2 YFSETQ. CDR3 length equals 14 residues. The V and J ends lost 3 bases and 3 bases respectively, with 10 bases between them. CDR3 coding DNA: TGCGCCAGCAGCTCCGGGTTTAACAATCAGCCCCAGCATTTT. Translating it yields CASSSGFNNQPQHF.